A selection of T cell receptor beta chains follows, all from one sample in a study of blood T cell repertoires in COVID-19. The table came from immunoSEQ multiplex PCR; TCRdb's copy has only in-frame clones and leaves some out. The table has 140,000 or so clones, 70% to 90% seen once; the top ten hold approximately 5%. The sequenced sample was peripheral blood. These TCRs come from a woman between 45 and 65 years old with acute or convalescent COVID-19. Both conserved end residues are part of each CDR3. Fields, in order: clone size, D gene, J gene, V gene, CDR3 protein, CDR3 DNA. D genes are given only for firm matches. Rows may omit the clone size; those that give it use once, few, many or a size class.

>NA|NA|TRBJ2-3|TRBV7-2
CASGLGGTSSTDTQYF
TGTGCCAGCGGTCTAGGCGGGACTTCTAGCACAGATACGCAGTATTTT
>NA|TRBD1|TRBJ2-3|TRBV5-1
CASSSQGAGDTQYF
TGCGCCAGCAGCTCGCAGGGGGCCGGGGATACGCAGTATTTT
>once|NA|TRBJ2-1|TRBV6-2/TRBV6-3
CASSFQYGPNEQFF
TGTGCCAGCAGTTTCCAATACGGTCCCAATGAGCAGTTCTTC
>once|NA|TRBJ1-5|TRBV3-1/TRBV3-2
CASSLTRDQPQHF
TGTGCCAGCAGTCTAACCAGGGATCAGCCCCAGCATTTT
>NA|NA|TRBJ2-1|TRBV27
CASRGASSYNEQFF
TGTGCCAGCCGGGGGGCGAGCTCCTACAATGAGCAGTTCTTC
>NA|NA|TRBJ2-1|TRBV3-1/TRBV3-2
CASSQEGHKSSYNEQFF
TGTGCCAGCAGCCAAGAGGGACACAAAAGCTCCTACAATGAGCAGTTCTTC
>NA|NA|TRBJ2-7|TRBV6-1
CASSEPELAYEQYF
TGTGCCAGCAGTGAACCCGAACTAGCCTACGAGCAGTACTTC
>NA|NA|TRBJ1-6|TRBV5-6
CASSPRGGGNSPLHF
TGTGCCAGCAGCCCAAGGGGAGGTGGCAATTCACCCCTCCACTTT
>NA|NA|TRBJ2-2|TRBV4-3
CASSAQATGELFF
TGCGCCAGCAGCGCCCAAGCCACCGGGGAGCTGTTTTTT
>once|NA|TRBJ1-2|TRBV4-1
CASSQEDSGRGAYGYTF
TGCGCCAGCAGCCAAGAGGATTCTGGCAGGGGAGCCTATGGCTACACCTTC
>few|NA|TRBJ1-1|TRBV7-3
CASSEGMNTEAFF
TGTGCCAGCAGTGAGGGCATGAACACTGAAGCTTTCTTT
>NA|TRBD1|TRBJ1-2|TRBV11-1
CASSPTQGGYGYTF
TGTGCCAGCAGCCCGACCCAGGGGGGATATGGCTACACCTTC
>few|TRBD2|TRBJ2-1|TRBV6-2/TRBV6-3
CASSYFGGGGNEQFF
TGTGCCAGCAGTTACTTCGGCGGGGGGGGCAATGAGCAGTTCTTC
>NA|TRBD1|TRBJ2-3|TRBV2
CASSGWGQSTDTQYF
TGTGCCAGCAGTGGCTGGGGACAGAGCACAGATACGCAGTATTTT
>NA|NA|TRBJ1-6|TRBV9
CASSVDPGYNSPLHF
TGTGCCAGCAGCGTAGACCCAGGCTATAATTCACCCCTCCACTTT
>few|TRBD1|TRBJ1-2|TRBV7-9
CASSSQTPGQGAFFGYTF
TGTGCCAGCAGCAGTCAAACGCCGGGACAGGGGGCTTTCTTTGGCTACACCTTC
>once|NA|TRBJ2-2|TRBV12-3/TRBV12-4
CASRPQVTGELFF
TGTGCCAGCAGGCCGCAGGTGACCGGGGAGCTGTTTTTT